A selection of T cell receptor beta chains follows, all from one sample in a study of cytomegalovirus exposure and HLA in healthy donors. Here immunoSEQ multiplex PCR was the method, and the copy in TCRdb shows in-frame clones only, minus some. The data show 200,000 to 250,000 clones, under 85% seen once. The source material was PBMCs. The receptors here all came from a man over 45 in good health and CMV-seronegative. The CDR3 runs from the conserved cysteine through the conserved F or W. D genes are given only for firm matches. Expanded clones get a size class; other rows say once, few or many, or leave the size out.

abundance	v_gene	d_gene	j_gene	CDR3aa	CDR3nt
NA	TRBV27	TRBD2	TRBJ2-1	CASSSPGLAGYNEQFF	TGTGCCAGCAGTTCCCCCGGACTAGCGGGCTACAATGAGCAGTTCTTC
NA	TRBV4-2	NA	TRBJ1-4	CASSPRDRTTNEKLFF	TGTGCCAGCAGCCCCCGCGACAGAACAACTAATGAAAAACTGTTTTTT
NA	TRBV27	TRBD1	TRBJ1-1	CASSPGGHSILEAFF	TGTGCCAGCAGCCCAGGGGGACACAGCATACTTGAAGCTTTCTTT
NA	TRBV28	NA	TRBJ2-7	CASRPSPATVPYEQYF	TGTGCCAGCAGGCCCTCCCCGGCGACAGTTCCCTACGAGCAGTACTTC
NA	TRBV11-2	TRBD2	TRBJ2-3	CASTKSAGGPTDTQYF	TGTGCCAGCACCAAATCAGCGGGAGGGCCCACAGATACGCAGTATTTT
NA	TRBV19	TRBD2	TRBJ2-7	CASSARTSGLTYEQYF	TGTGCCAGTAGTGCCAGGACTAGCGGGCTAACCTACGAGCAGTACTTC
once	TRBV7-8	NA	TRBJ2-5	CASSPEQTQYF	TGTGCCAGCAGCCCCGAGCAGACCCAGTACTTC
NA	TRBV30	NA	TRBJ1-3	CACPKGNTIYF	TGTGCCTGCCCTAAAGGAAACACCATATATTTT
NA	TRBV10-3	NA	TRBJ1-3	CAISESAFGNTIYF	TGTGCCATCAGTGAGTCAGCATTTGGAAACACCATATATTTT
once	TRBV5-4	TRBD2	TRBJ2-1	CASSLIDSGRGNEQFF	TGTGCCAGCAGCCTCATAGATAGCGGGAGGGGAAATGAGCAGTTCTTC
NA	TRBV12-5	TRBD1	TRBJ1-5	CASGSDRGASNQPQHF	TGTGCTAGTGGTTCCGACAGGGGGGCCTCTAATCAGCCCCAGCATTTT
NA	TRBV27	NA	TRBJ2-1	CASSWDLRYNEQFF	TGTGCCAGCAGTTGGGACTTACGGTACAATGAGCAGTTCTTC
NA	TRBV28	NA	TRBJ2-7	CASRPRGSYEQYF	TGTGCCAGCAGGCCCCGGGGCTCCTACGAGCAGTACTTC
NA	TRBV28	NA	TRBJ1-2	CASSLSVGGYTF	TGTGCCAGCAGTTTATCCGTCGGTGGCTACACCTTC
NA	TRBV5-4	TRBD2	TRBJ2-3	CASSPVRLAGDTDTQYF	TGTGCCAGCAGCCCGGTCCGACTAGCGGGAGACACAGATACGCAGTATTTT
once	TRBV10-3	NA	TRBJ2-2	CAIKPPGQGSLAGTGELFF	TGTGCCATCAAACCACCGGGACAGGGGTCACTAGCGGGAACCGGGGAGCTGTTTTTT
NA	TRBV29-1	TRBD2	TRBJ2-1	CSVEGLAQSGNEQFF	TGCAGCGTTGAAGGACTAGCGCAATCCGGGAATGAGCAGTTCTTC
few	TRBV7-9	TRBD2	TRBJ2-3	CASSLAWGLAGSTDTQYF	TGTGCCAGCAGCTTAGCGTGGGGACTAGCGGGAAGCACAGATACGCAGTATTTT
few	TRBV27	NA	TRBJ2-3	CASSSGTSSTDTQYF	TGTGCCAGCAGTTCCGGGACATCTAGCACAGATACGCAGTATTTT
NA	TRBV27	TRBD2	TRBJ2-3	CASSNRAGGTDTQYF	TGTGCCAGCAGTAACCGAGCGGGAGGCACAGATACGCAGTATTTT
NA	TRBV28	NA	TRBJ1-4	CASSFGGNQGEKLFF	TGTGCCAGCAGTTTTGGGGGGAATCAGGGTGAAAAACTGTTTTTT
NA	TRBV9	NA	TRBJ1-3	CASSSRPGTTGNTIYF	TGTGCCAGCAGCTCTCGCCCAGGGACAACGGGAAACACCATATATTTT
NA	TRBV10-3	TRBD1	TRBJ2-5	CVISDYSPGQGEETQYF	TGTGTCATCAGTGATTATTCGCCGGGACAGGGGGAAGAGACCCAGTACTTC
NA	TRBV6-5	NA	TRBJ2-7	CASSWEQGYEQYF	TGTGCCAGCAGTTGGGAACAGGGTTACGAGCAGTACTTC
NA	TRBV7-8	NA	TRBJ1-1	CASSLAQNTEAFF	TGTGCCAGCAGCTTAGCTCAAAACACTGAAGCTTTCTTT
NA	TRBV11-2	NA	TRBJ2-7	CASSPLNRQNRAYEQYF	TGTGCCAGCAGCCCGTTAAACAGACAGAACAGGGCCTACGAGCAGTACTTC
NA	TRBV9	TRBD1	TRBJ1-2	CASSVTGEDYGYTF	TGTGCCAGCAGCGTGACAGGGGAGGACTATGGCTACACCTTC
NA	TRBV27	NA	TRBJ2-1	CASSSLAAYYNEQFF	TGTGCCAGCAGCTCACTAGCAGCTTACTACAATGAGCAGTTCTTC
NA	TRBV7-9	TRBD1	TRBJ1-5	CASSAGLGTGNQPQHF	TGTGCCAGCAGCGCCGGGTTAGGGACAGGCAATCAGCCCCAGCATTTT
NA	TRBV7-9	TRBD1	TRBJ2-3	CASSPGTADTQYF	TGTGCCAGCAGCCCAGGGACAGCAGATACGCAGTATTTT
NA	TRBV4-1	NA	TRBJ2-1	CASSHADSYNEQFF	TGCGCCAGCAGCCATGCCGACAGCTACAATGAGCAGTTCTTC